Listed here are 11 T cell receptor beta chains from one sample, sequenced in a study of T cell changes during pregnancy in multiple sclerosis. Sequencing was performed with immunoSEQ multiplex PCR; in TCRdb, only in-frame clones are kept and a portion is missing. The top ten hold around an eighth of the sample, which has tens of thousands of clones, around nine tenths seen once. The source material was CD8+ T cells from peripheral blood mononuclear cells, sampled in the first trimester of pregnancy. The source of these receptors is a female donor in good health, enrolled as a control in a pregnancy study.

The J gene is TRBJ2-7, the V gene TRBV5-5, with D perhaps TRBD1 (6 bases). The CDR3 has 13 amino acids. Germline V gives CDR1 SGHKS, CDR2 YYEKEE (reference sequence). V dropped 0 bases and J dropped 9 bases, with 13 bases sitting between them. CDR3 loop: CASSLAPLTGQYF. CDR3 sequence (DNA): TGTGCCAGCAGCTTGGCGCCCTTGACAGGGCAGTACTTC.

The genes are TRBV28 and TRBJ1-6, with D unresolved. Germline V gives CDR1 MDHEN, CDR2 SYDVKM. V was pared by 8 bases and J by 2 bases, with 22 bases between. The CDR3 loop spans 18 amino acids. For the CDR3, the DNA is TGTGCCAGCCCCCTTCTCCTGGAGGGAGGCGCCTATAATTCACCCCTCCACTTT. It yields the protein CASPLLLEGGAYNSPLHF.

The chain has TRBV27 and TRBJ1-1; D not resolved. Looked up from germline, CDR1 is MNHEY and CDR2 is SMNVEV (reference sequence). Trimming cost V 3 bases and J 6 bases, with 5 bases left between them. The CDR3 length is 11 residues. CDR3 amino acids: CASSFGPEAFF. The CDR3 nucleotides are TGTGCCAGCAGTTTTGGGCCTGAAGCTTTCTTT.

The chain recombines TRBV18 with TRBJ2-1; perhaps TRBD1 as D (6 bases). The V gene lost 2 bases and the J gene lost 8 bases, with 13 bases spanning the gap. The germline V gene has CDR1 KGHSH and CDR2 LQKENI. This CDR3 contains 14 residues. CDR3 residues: CASSPILQGYEQFF. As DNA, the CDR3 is TGTGCCAGCTCACCAATTTTACAGGGTTATGAGCAGTTCTTC.

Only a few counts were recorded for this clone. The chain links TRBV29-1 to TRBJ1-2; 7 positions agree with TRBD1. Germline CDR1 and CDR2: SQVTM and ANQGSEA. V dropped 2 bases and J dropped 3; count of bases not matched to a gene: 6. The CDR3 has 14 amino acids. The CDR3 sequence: CSVEFRDSYYGYTF. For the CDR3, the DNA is TGCAGCGTTGAATTTAGGGACAGTTACTATGGCTACACCTTC.

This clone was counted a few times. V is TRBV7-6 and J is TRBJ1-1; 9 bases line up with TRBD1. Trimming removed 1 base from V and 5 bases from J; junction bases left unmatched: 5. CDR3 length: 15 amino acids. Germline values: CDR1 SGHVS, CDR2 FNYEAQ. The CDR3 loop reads CASSLEQGAGTEAFF. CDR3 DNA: TGTGCCAGCAGCTTAGAACAGGGGGCAGGGACTGAAGCTTTCTTT.

The CDR3 protein is CASAGEGPYEQYF. As DNA, the CDR3 is TGTGCCAGCGCGGGAGAGGGACCCTACGAGCAGTACTTC. The V and J genes are TRBV2 and TRBJ2-7, with TRBD2 matching 7 bases. Trimming removed 8 bases from V and 2 bases from J; junction bases left unmatched: 6. The germline CDR1 and CDR2 sequences are SNHLY and FYNNEI. This CDR3 is built from 13 residues.

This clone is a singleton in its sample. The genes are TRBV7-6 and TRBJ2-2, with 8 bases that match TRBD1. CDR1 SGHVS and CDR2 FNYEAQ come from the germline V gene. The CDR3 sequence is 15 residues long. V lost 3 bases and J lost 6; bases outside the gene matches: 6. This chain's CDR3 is CASSFTGGGAGELFF. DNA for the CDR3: TGTGCCAGCAGCTTTACAGGGGGTGGTGCCGGGGAGCTGTTTTTT.

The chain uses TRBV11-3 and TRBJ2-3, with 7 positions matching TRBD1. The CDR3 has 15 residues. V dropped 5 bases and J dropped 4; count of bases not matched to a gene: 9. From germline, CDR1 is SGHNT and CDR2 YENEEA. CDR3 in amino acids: CASSGSTGFPDTQYF. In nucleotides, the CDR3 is TGTGCCAGCAGCGGATCGACAGGGTTCCCAGATACGCAGTATTTT.

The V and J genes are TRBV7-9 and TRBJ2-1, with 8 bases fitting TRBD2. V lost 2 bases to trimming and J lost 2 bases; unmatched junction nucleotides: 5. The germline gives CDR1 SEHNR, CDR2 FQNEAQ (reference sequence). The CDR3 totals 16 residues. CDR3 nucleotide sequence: TGTGCCAGCAGCTTATTCGCGGGGGGCACCTACAATGAGCAGTTCTTC. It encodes CASSLFAGGTYNEQFF. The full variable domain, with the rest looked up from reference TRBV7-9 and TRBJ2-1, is DTGVSQNPRHKITKRGQNVTFRCDPISEHNRLYWYRQTLGQGPEFLTYFQNEAQLEKSRLLSDRFSAERPKGSFSTLEIQRTEQGDSAMYLCASSLFAGGTYNEQFFGPGTRLTVL.

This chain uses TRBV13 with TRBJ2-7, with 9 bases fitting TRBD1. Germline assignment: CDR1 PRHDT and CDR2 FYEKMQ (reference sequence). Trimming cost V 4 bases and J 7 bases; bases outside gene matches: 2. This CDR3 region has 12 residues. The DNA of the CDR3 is TGTGCCAGCAGCTCCGGACAGGGGGAGCAGTACTTC. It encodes CASSSGQGEQYF.